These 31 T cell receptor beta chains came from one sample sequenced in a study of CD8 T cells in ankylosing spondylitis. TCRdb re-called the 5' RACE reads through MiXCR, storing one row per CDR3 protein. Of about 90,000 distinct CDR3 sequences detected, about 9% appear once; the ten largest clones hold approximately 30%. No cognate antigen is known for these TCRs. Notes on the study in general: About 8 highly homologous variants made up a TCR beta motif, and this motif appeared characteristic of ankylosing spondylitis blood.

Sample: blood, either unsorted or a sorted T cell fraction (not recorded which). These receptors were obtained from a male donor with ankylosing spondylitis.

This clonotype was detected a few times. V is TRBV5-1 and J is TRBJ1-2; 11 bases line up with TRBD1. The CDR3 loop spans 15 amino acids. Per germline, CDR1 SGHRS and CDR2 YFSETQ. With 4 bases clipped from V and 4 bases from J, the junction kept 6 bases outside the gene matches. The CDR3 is CASSPDRGRVYGYTF. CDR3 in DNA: TGCGCCAGCAGCCCGGACAGGGGGCGCGTCTATGGCTACACCTTC. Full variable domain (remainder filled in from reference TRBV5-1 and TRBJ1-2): KAGVTQTPRYLIKTRGQQVTLSCSPISGHRSVSWYQQTPGQGLQFLFEYFSETQRNKGNFPGRFSGRQFSNSRSEMNVSTLELGDSALYLCASSPDRGRVYGYTFGSGTRLTVV.

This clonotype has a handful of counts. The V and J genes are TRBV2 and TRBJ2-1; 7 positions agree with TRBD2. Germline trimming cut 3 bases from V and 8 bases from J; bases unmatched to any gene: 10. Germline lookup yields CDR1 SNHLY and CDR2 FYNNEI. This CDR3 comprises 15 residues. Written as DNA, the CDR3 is TGTGCCAGCAGTGAGTCGGAGCGGGGCCCTTATGAGCAGTTCTTC. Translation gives CASSESERGPYEQFF.

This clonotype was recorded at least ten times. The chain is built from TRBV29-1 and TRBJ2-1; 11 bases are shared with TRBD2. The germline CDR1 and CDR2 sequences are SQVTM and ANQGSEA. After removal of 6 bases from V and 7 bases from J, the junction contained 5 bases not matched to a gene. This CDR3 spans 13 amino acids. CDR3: CSVAGLAVNEQFF. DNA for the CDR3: TGCAGCGTAGCGGGACTAGCGGTGAATGAGCAGTTCTTC.

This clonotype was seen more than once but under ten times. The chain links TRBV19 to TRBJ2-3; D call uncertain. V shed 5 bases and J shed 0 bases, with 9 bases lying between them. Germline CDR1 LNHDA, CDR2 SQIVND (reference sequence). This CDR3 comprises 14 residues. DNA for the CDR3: TGTGCCAGTAGTTCGACGGCTAGCACAGATACGCAGTATTTT. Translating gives CASSSTASTDTQYF.

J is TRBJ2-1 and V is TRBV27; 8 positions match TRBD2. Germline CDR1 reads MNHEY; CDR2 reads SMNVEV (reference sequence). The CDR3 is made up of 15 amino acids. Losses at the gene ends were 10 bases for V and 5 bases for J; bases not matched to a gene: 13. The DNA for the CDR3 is TGTGCCACTCGTATTAGCGGGGATAGGGACAATGAGCAGTTCTTC. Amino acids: CATRISGDRDNEQFF.

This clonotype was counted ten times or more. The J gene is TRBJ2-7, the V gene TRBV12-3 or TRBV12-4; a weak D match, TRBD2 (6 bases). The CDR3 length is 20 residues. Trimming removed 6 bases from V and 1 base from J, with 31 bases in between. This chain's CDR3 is CASRTGTGLDEGTKSYEQYF. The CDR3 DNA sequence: TGTGCCAGCAGGACCGGAACGGGACTCGACGAGGGAACTAAGTCCTACGAGCAGTACTTC.

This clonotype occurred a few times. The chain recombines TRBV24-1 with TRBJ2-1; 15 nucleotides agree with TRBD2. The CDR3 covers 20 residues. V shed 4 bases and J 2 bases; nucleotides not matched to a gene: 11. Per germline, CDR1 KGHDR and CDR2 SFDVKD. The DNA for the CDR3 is TGTGCCACCAGTGACCCGGGACTAGCGGGAGGCTCTCTTCCCTACAATGAGCAGTTCTTC. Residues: CATSDPGLAGGSLPYNEQFF.

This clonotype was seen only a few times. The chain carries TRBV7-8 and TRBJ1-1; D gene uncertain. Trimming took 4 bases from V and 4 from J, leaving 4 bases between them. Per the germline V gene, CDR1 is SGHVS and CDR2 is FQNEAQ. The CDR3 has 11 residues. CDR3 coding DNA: TGTGCCAGCAGCTCGTTCACTGAAGCTTTCTTT. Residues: CASSSFTEAFF. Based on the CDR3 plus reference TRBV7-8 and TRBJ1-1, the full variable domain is GAGVSQSPRYKVAKRGQDVALRCDPISGHVSLFWYQQALGQGPEFLTYFQNEAQLDKSGLPSDRFFAERPEGSVSTLKIQRTQQEDSAVYLCASSSFTEAFFGQGTRLTVV.

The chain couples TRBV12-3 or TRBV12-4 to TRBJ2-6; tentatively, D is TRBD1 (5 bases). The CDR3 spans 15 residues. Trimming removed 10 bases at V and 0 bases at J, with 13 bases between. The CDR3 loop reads CAIDDSYSGANVLTF. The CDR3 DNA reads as TGTGCCATCGACGACAGCTACTCTGGGGCCAACGTCCTGACTTTC.

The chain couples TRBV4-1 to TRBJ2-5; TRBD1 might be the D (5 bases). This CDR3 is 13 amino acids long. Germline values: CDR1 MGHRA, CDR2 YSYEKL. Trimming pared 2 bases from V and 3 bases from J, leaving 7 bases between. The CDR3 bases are TGCGCCAGCAGCCAACGCAGGGAAGAGACCCAGTACTTC. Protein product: CASSQRREETQYF.

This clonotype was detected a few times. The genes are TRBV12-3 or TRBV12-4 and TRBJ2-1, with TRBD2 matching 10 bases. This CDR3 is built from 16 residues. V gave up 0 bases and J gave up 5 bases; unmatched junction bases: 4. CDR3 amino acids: CASSLAPGLADNEQFF. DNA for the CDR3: TGTGCCAGCAGTTTAGCCCCCGGACTAGCGGACAATGAGCAGTTCTTC.

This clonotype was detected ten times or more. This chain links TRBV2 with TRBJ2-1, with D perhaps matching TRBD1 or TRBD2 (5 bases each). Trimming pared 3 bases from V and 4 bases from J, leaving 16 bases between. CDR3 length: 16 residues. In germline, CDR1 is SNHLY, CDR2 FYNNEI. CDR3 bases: TGTGCCAGCAGTGATTTTGGGACCCAGGCATACAATGAGCAGTTCTTC. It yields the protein CASSDFGTQAYNEQFF.

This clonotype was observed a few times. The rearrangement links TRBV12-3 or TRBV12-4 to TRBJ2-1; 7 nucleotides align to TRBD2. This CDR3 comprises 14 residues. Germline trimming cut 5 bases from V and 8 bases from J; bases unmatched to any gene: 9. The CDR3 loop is CASSPPSGGDEQFF. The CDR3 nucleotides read TGTGCCAGCAGTCCGCCTAGTGGGGGGGATGAGCAGTTCTTC.

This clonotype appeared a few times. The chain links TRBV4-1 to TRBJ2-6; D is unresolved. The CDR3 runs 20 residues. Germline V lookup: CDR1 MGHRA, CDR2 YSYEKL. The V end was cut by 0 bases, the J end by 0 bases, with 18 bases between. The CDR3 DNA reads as TGCGCCAGCAGCCAAGAGGAGATTAGACACTCTCTCTCTGGGGCCAACGTCCTGACTTTC. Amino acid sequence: CASSQEEIRHSLSGANVLTF.

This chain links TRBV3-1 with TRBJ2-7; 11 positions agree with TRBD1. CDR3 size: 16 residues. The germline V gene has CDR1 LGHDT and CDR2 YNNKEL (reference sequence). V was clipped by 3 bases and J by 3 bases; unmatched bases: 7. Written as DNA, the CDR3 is TGTGCCAGCAGCCACTCCGGGACAGGGGGTTTCTACGAGCAGTACTTC. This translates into CASSHSGTGGFYEQYF.

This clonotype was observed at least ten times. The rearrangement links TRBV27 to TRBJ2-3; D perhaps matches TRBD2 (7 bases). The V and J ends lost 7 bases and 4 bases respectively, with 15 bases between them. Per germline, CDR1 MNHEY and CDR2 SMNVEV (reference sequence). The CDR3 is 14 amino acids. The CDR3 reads CASTEGGVPDTQYF. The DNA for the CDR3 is TGTGCCAGCACAGAGGGGGGGGTGCCAGATACGCAGTATTTT.

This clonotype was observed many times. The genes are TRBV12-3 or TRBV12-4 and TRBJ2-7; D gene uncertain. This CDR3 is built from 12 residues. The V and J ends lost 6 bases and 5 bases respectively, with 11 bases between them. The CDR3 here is CASSPNRDEQYV. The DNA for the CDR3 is TGTGCCAGCAGCCCGAATCGGGACGAGCAGTACGTC.

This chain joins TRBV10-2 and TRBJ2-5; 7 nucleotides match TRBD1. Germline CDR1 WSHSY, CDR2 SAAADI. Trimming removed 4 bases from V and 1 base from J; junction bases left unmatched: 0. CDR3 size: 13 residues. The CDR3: CASSGQGQETQYF. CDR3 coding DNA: TGCGCCAGCAGTGGACAGGGCCAAGAGACCCAGTACTTC.

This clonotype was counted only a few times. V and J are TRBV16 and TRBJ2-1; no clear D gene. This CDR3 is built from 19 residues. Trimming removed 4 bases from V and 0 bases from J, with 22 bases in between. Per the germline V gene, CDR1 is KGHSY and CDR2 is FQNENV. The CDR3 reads CASSLVARPTENSYNEQFF. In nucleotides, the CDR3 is TGTGCCAGCAGCCTTGTGGCGCGGCCCACTGAAAACTCCTACAATGAGCAGTTCTTC.

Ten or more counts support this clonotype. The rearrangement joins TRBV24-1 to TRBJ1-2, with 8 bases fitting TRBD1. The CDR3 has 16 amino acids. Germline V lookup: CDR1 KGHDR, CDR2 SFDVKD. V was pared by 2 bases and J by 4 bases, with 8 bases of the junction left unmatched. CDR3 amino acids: CATSDSTTGGTYGYTF. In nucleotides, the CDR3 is TGTGCCACCAGTGATTCCACCACAGGGGGTACCTATGGCTACACCTTC.

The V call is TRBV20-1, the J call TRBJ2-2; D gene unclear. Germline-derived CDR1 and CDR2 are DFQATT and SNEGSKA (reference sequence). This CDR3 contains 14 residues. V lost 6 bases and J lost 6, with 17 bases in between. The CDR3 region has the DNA TGCAGTGCCGCCCCTCCGTATCAGGCCGGGGAGCTGTTTTTT. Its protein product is CSAAPPYQAGELFF.

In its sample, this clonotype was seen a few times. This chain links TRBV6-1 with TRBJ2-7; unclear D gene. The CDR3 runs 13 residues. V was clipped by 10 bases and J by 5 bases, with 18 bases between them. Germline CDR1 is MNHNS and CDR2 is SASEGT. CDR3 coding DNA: TGTGCCATCGACTCTCAGCCGTTCGACGAGCAGTACTTC. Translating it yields CAIDSQPFDEQYF.

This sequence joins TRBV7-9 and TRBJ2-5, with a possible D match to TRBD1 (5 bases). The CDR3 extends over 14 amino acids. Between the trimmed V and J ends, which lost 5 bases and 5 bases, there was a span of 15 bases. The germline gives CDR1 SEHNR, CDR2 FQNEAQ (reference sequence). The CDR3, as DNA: TGTGCCAGCAGCACCCGGACATCCTTGGAGACCCAGTACTTC. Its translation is CASSTRTSLETQYF.

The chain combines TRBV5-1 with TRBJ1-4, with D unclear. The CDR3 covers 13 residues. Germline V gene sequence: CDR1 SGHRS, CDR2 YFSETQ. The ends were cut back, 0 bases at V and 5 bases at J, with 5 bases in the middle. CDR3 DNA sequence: TGCGCCAGCAGCTTGGGCCAGAATGAAAAACTGTTTTTT. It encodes CASSLGQNEKLFF.

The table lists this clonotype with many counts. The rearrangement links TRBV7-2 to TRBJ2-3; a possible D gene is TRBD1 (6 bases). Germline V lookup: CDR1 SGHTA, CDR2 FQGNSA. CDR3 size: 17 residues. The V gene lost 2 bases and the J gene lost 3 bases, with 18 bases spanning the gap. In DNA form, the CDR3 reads TGTGCCAGCAGCTTAAGACCACAGGGTATAAGTACAGATACGCAGTATTTT. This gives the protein CASSLRPQGISTDTQYF.

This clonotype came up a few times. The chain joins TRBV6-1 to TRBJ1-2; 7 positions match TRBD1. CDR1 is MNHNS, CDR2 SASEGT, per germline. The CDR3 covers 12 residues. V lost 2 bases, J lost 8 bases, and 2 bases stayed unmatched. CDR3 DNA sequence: TGTGCCAGCAGTGAATACAGGGGCGGCTACACCTTC. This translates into CASSEYRGGYTF.

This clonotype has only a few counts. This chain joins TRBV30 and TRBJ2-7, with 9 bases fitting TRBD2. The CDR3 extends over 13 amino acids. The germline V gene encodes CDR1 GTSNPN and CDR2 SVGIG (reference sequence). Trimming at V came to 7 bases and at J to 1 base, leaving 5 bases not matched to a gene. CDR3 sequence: CALRAGGSYEQYF. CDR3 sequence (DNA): TGTGCCTTGCGAGCGGGAGGTTCCTACGAGCAGTACTTC.

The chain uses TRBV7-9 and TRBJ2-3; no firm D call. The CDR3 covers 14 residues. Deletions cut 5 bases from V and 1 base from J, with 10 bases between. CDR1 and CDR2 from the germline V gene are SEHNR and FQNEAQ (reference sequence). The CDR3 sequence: CASSAGRGTDTQYF. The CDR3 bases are TGTGCCAGCAGCGCAGGTCGCGGCACAGATACGCAGTATTTT.

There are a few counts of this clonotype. The CDR3 sequence: CASRGSNQPQHF. For the CDR3, the DNA is TGTGCCAGCAGAGGGAGCAATCAGCCCCAGCATTTT. V and J are TRBV27 and TRBJ1-5; no reliable D call. The V and J ends lost 6 bases and 1 base respectively, with 4 bases between them. The CDR3 has 12 amino acids. Germline V CDR1 and CDR2: MNHEY, SMNVEV (reference sequence).

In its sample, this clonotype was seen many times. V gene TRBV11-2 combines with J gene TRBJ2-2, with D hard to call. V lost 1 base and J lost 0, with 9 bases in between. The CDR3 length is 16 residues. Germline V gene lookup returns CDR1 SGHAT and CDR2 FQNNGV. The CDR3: CASSLVAVTNTGELFF. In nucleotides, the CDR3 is TGTGCCAGCAGCTTAGTTGCAGTAACGAACACCGGGGAGCTGTTTTTT.

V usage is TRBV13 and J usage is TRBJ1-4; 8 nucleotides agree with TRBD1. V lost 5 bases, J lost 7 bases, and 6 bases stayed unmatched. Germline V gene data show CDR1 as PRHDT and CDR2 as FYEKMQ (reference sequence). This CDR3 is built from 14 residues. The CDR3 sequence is CASSAGQGIEKLFF. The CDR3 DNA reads TGTGCCAGCAGCGCCGGACAGGGTATTGAAAAACTGTTTTTT. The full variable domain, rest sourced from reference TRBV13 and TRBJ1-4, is AAGVIQSPRHLIKEKRETATLKCYPIPRHDTVYWYQQGPGQDPQFLISFYEKMQSDKGSIPDRFSAQQFSDYHSELNMSSLELGDSALYFCASSAGQGIEKLFFGSGTQLSVL.